This TCR beta chain was captured by sequencing in a study of T cell responses to AZD1222 COVID-19 vaccine. The CDR3 runs to 17 residues. V trimming: 2 bases; J trimming: 5 bases; junction bases outside the gene matches: 10. The germline CDR1 and CDR2 sequences are MDHEN and SYDVKM. TCRdb's table, derived via immunoSEQ multiplex PCR, lists solely in-frame clones and lacks some. The table shows over 85,000 clones, with about 85% occurring only once. The receptor was derived from an adult in good health. This specimen was peripheral blood, taken on day 0 of AZD1222 vaccination. This chain connects TRBV28 to TRBJ2-1; 9 bases line up with TRBD2. The chain's CDR3 is CASSLMASGIRDNEQFF. CDR3 DNA: TGTGCCAGCAGTTTAATGGCTAGCGGGATCCGAGACAATGAGCAGTTCTTC.